The next 2 T cell receptor beta chains were all read from a single sample in a study of T cell responses to AZD1222 COVID-19 vaccine. TCRdb's copy holds only in-frame clones and misses some; the assay was immunoSEQ multiplex PCR. The sample lists over 100,000 clones, around 84% occurring once. Sequencing used peripheral blood, obtained on day 0 of AZD1222 vaccination. The receptors here all came from an adult in good health.

This clone has a single count. V and J are TRBV5-1 and TRBJ1-2, with D possibly matching TRBD1 (5 bases). Germline V CDR1 and CDR2: SGHRS, YFSETQ. Trimming cost V 4 bases and J 4 bases, with 17 bases left between them. The CDR3 consists of 15 residues. CDR3 in DNA: TGCGCCAGCAGCGAGGGGCAAGGGGCGGGCTATGGCTACACCTTC. Translated, it gives CASSEGQGAGYGYTF.

This rearrangement joins TRBV3-1 (or the pseudogene TRBV3-2) to TRBJ1-3; D may be TRBD1 (5 bases). The CDR3 contains 18 residues. V was cut by 0 bases and J by 0 bases, with 15 bases left in between. CDR1 LGHDT and CDR2 YNNKEL come from the germline V gene (reference sequence). DNA for the CDR3: TGTGCCAGCAGCCAAGATTTGACAGTGACTTTCTCTGGAAACACCATATATTTT. This codes for CASSQDLTVTFSGNTIYF.